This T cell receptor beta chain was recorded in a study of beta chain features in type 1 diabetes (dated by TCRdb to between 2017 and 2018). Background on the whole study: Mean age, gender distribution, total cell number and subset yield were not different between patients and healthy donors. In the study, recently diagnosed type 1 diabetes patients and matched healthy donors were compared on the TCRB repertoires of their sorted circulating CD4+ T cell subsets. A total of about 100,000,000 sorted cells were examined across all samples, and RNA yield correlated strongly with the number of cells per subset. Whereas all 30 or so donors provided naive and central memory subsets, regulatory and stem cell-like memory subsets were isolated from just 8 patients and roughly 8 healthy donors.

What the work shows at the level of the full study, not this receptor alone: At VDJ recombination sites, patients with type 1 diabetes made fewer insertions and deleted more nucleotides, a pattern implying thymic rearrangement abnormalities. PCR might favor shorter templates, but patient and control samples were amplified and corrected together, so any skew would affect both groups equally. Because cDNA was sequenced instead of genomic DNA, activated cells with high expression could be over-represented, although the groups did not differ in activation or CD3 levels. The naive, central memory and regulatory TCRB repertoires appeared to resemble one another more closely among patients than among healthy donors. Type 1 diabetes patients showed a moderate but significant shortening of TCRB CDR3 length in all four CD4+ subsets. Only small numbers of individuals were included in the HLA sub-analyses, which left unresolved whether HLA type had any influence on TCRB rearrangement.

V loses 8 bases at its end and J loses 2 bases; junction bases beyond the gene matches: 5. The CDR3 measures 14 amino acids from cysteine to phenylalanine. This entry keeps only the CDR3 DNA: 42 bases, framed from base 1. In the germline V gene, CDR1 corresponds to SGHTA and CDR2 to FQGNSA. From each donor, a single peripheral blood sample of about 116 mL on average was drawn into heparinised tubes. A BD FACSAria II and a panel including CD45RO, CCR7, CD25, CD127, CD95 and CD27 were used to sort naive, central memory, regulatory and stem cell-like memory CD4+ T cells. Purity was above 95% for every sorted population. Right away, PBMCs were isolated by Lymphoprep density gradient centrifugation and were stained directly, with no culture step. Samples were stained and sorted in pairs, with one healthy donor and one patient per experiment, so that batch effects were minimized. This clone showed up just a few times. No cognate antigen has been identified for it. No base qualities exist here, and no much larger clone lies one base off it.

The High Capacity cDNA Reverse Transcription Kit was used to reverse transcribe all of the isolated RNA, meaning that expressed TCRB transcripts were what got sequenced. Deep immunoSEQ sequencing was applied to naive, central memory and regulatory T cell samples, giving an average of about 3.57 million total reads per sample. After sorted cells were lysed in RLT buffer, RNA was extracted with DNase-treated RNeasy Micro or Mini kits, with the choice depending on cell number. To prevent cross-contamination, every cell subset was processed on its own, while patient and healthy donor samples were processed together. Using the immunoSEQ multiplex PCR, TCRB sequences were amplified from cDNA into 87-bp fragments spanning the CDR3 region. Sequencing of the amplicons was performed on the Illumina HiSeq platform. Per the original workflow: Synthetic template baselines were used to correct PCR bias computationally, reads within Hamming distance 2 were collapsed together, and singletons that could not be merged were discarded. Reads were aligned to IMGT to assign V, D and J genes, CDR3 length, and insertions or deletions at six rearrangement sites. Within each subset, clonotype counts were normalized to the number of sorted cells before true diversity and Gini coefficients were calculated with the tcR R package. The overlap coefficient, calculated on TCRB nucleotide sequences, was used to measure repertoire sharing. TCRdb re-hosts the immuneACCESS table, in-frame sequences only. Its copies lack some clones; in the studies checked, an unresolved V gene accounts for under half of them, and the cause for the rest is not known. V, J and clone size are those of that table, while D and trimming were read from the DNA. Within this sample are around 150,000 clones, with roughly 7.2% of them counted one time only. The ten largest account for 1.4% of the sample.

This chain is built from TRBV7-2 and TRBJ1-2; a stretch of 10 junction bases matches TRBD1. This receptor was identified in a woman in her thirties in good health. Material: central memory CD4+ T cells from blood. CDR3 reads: CASAAGQGNYGYTF. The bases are TGTGCCAGCGCTGCGGGACAGGGGAACTATGGCTACACCTTC.